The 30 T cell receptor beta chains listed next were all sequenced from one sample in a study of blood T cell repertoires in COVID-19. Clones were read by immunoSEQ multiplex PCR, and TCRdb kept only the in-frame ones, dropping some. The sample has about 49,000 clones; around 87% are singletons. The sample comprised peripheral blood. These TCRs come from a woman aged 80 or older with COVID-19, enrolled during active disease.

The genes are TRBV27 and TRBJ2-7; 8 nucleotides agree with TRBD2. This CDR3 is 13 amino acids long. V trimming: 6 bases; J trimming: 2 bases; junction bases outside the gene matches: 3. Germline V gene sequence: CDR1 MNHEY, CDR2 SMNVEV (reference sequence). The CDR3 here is CASRSSGTYEQYF. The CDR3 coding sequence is TGTGCCAGCAGGAGTAGCGGGACCTACGAGCAGTACTTC.

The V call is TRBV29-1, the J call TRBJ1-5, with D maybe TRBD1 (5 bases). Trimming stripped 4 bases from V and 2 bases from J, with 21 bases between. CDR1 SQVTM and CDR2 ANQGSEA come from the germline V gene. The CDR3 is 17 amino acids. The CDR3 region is CSVVAPSGGMRNQPQHF. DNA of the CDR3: TGCAGCGTTGTTGCGCCTAGCGGGGGGATGCGCAATCAGCCCCAGCATTTT. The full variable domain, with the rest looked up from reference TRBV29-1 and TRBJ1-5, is SAVISQKPSRDICQRGTSLTIQCQVDSQVTMMFWYRQQPGQSLTLIATANQGSEATYESGFVIDKFPISRPNLTFSTLTVSNMSPEDSSIYLCSVVAPSGGMRNQPQHFGDGTRLSIL.

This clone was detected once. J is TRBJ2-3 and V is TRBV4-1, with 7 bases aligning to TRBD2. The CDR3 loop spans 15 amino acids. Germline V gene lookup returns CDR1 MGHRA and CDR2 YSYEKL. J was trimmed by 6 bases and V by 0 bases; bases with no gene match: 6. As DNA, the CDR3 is TGCGCCAGCAGCCAAGACACGGGGGGATGGGATACGCAGTATTTT. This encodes CASSQDTGGWDTQYF.

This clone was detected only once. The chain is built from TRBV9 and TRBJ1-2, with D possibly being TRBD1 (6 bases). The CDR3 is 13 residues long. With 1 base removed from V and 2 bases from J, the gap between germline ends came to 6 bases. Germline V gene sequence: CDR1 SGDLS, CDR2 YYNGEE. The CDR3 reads CASSVTGNYGYTF. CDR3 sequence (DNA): TGTGCCAGCAGCGTAACAGGGAACTATGGCTACACCTTC.

In DNA form, the CDR3 reads TGTGCCAGCAGTGAAGTACGGGGGACTGAAGCTTTCTTT. Translated, it gives CASSEVRGTEAFF. The chain joins TRBV2 to TRBJ1-1; TRBD1 might be the D (5 bases). CDR1 is SNHLY and CDR2 is FYNNEI in the germline V gene. The CDR3 is made up of 13 amino acids. Trimming cost V 1 base and J 5 bases, with 8 bases left between them.

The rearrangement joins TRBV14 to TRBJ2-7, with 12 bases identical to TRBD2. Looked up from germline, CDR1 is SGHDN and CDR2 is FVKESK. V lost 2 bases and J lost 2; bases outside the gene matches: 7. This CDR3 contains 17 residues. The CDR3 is CASSQPGLAGSPYEQYF. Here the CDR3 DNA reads TGTGCCAGCAGCCAACCCGGACTAGCGGGATCGCCCTACGAGCAGTACTTC. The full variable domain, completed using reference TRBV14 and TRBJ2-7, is EAGVTQFPSHSVIEKGQTVTLRCDPISGHDNLYWYRRVMGKEIKFLLHFVKESKQDESGMPNNRFLAERTGGTYSTLKVQPAELEDSGVYFCASSQPGLAGSPYEQYFGPGTRLTVT.

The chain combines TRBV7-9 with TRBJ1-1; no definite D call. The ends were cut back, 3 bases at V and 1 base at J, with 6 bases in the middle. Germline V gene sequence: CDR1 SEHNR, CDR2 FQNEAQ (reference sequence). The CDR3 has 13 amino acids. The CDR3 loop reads CASSLAANTEAFF. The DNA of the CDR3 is TGTGCCAGCAGCTTGGCTGCGAACACTGAAGCTTTCTTT.

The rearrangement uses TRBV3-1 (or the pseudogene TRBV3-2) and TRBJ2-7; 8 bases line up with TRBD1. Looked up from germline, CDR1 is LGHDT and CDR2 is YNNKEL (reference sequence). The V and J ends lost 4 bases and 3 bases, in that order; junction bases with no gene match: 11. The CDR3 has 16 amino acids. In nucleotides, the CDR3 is TGTGCCAGCAGCCGACGGACAGGGAGAAGAGACTACGAGCAGTACTTC. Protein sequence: CASSRRTGRRDYEQYF.

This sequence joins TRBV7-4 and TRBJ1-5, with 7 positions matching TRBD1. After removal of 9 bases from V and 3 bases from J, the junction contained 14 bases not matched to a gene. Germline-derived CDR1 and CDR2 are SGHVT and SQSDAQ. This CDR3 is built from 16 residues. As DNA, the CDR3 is TGTGCCAGTCTTTGCCGGGACAGCGATCTCAATCAGCCCCAGCATTTT. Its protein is CASLCRDSDLNQPQHF.

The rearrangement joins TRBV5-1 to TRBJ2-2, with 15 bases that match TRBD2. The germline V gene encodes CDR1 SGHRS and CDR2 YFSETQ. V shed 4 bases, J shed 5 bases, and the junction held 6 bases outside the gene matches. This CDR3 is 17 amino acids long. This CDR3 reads CASSPGLAGGLTGELFF. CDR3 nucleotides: TGCGCCAGCAGCCCGGGACTAGCGGGAGGACTAACCGGGGAGCTGTTTTTT.

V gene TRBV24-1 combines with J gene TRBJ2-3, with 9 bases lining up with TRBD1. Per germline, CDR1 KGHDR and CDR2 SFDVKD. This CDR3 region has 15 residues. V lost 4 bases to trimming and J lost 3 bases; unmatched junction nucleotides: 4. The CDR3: CATSDPGTGTDTQYF. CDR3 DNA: TGTGCCACCAGTGACCCCGGGACAGGGACAGATACGCAGTATTTT.

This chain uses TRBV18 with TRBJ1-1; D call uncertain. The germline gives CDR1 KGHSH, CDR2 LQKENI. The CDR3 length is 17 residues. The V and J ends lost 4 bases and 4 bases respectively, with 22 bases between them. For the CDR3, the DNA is TGTGCCAGCTCACAAGGAGCCCCGGCGCCGCCCAGCACTGAAGCTTTCTTT. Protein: CASSQGAPAPPSTEAFF. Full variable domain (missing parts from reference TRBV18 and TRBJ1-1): NAGVMQNPRHLVRRRGQEARLRCSPMKGHSHVYWYRQLPEEGLKFMVYLQKENIIDESGMPKERFSAEFPKEGPSILRIQQVVRGDSAAYFCASSQGAPAPPSTEAFFGQGTRLTVV.

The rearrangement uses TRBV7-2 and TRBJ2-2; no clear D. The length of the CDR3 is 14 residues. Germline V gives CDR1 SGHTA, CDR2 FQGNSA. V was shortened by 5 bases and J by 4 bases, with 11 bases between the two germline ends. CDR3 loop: CASSPTLGTGELFF. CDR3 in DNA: TGTGCCAGCAGCCCCACTCTAGGCACCGGGGAGCTGTTTTTT.

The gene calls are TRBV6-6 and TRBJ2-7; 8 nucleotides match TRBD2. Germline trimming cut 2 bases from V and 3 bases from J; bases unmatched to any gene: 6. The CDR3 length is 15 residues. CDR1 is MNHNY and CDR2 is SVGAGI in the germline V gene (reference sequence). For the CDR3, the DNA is TGTGCCAGCAGTTACGGACGGGGGGGCCGCTACGAGCAGTACTTC. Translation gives CASSYGRGGRYEQYF.

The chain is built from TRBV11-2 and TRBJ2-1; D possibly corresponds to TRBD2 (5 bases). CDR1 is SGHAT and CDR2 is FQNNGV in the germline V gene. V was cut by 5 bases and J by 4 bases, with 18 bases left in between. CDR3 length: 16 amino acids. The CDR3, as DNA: TGTGCCAGCAGCCTGAGGAACCCAAGAGGGTACAATGAGCAGTTCTTC. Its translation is CASSLRNPRGYNEQFF.

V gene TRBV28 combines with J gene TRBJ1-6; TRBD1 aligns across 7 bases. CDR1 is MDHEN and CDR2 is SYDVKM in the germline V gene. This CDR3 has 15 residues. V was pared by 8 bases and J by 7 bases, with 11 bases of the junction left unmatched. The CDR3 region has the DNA TGTGCCAGCCCTCCTTCCGGGACAGCAAATTCACCCCTCCACTTT. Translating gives CASPPSGTANSPLHF.

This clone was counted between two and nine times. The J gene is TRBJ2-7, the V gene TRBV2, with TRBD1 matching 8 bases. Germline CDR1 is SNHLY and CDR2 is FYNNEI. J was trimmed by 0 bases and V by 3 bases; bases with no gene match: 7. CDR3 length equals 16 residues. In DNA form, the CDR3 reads TGTGCCAGCAGTGAGCCAGGGGGCTTACTCTCCTACGAGCAGTACTTC. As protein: CASSEPGGLLSYEQYF. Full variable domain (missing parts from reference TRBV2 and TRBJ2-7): EPEVTQTPSHQVTQMGQEVILRCVPISNHLYFYWYRQILGQKVEFLVSFYNNEISEKSEIFDDQFSVERPDGSNFTLKIRSTKLEDSAMYFCASSEPGGLLSYEQYFGPGTRLTVT.

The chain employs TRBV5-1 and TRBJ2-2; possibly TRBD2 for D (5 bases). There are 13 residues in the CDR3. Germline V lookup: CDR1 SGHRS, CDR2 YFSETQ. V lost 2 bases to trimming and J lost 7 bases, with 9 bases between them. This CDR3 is CASSFGSGGELFF. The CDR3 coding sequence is TGCGCCAGCAGCTTTGGAAGCGGCGGGGAGCTGTTTTTT.

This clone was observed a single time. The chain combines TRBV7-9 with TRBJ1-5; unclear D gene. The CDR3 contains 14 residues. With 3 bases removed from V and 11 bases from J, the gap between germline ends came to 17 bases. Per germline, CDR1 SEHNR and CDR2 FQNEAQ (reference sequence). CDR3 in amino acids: CASSFSPGLQTQHF. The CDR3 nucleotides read TGTGCCAGCAGCTTTAGTCCAGGTCTACAAACCCAGCATTTT.

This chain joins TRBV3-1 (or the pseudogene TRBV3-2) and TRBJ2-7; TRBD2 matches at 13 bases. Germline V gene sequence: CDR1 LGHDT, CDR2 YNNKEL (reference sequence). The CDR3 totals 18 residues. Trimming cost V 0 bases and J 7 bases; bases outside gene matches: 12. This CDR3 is CASSQDGDIWGLAGEQYF. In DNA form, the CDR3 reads TGTGCCAGCAGCCAAGATGGGGACATTTGGGGACTAGCGGGAGAGCAGTACTTC.

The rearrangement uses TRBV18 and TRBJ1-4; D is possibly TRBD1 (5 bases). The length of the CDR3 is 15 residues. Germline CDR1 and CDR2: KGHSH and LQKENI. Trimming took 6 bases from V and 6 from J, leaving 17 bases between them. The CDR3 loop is CASSHRTREDEKLFF. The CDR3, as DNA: TGTGCCAGCTCCCATAGAACCAGGGAAGATGAAAAACTGTTTTTT.

The CDR3 here is CASQAWDRRGDDYGYTF. DNA of the CDR3: TGTGCCAGTCAAGCGTGGGACAGGAGGGGGGATGACTATGGCTACACCTTC. V usage is TRBV19 and J usage is TRBJ1-2; 8 bases line up with TRBD1. The V and J ends lost 8 bases and 3 bases, in that order; junction bases with no gene match: 17. Looked up from germline, CDR1 is LNHDA and CDR2 is SQIVND (reference sequence). This CDR3 has 17 amino acids.

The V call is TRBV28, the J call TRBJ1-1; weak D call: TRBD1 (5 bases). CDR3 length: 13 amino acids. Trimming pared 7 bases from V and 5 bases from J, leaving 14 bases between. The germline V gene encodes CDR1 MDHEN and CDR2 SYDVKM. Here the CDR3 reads CASIPLGGTEAFF. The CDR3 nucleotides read TGTGCCAGCATCCCGTTGGGGGGGACTGAAGCTTTCTTT.

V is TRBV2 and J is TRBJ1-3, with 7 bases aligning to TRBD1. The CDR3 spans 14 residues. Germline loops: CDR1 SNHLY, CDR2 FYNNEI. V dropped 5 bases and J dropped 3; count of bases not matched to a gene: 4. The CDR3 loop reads CASSLRGSGNTIYF. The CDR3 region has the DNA TGTGCCAGCAGTCTCAGGGGGAGTGGAAACACCATATATTTT.

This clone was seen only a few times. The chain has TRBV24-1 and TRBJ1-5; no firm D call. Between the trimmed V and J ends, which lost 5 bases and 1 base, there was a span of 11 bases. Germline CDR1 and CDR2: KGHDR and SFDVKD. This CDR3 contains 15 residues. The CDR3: CATSASNGSNQPQHF. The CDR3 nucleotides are TGTGCCACCAGTGCCTCAAACGGGAGCAATCAGCCCCAGCATTTT.

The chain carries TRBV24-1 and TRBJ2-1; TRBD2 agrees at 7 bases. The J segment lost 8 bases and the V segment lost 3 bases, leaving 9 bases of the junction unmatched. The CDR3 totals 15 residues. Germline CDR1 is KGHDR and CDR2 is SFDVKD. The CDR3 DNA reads TGTGCCACCAGTGATATCGGCGGGAGCGGCGATGAGCAGTTCTTC. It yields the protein CATSDIGGSGDEQFF.

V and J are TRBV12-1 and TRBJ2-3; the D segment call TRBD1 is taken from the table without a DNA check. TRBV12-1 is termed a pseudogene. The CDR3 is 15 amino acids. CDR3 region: CASSDYWTGLHTQYF. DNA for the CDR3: TGTGCCAGCAGCGACTACTGGACAGGGTTGCATACGCAGTATTTT.

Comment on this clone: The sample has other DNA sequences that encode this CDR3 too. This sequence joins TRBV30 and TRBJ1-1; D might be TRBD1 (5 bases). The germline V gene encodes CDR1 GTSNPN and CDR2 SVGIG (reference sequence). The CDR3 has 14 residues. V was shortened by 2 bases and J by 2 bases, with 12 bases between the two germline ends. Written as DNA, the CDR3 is TGTGCCTGGAGTAGGGGCAGGGCAAACACTGAAGCTTTCTTT. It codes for CAWSRGRANTEAFF.

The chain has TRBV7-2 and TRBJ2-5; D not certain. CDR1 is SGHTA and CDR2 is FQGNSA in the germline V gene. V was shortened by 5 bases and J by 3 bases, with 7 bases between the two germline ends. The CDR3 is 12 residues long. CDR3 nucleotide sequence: TGTGCCAGCAGCATCCCAAAAGAGACCCAGTACTTC. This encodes CASSIPKETQYF.

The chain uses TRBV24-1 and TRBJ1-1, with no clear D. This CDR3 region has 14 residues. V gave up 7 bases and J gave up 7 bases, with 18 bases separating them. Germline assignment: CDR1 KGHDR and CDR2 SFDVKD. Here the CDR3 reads CATSMNTPSGEAFF. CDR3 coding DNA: TGTGCCACCAGCATGAATACGCCCTCCGGTGAAGCTTTCTTT.